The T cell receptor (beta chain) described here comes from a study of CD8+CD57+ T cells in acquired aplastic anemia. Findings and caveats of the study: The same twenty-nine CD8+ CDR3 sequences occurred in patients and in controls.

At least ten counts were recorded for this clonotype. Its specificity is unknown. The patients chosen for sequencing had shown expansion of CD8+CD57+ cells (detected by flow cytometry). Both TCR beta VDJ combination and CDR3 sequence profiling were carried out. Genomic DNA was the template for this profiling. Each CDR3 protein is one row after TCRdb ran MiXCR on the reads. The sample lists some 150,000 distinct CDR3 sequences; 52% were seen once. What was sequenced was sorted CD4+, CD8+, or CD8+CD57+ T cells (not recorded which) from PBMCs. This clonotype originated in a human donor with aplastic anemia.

The CDR3 here is CASRLLGTGYGYTF. The CDR3 nucleotides are TGTGCCAGCAGGCTACTTGGGACAGGGTATGGCTACACCTTC. The rearrangement links TRBV6-1 to TRBJ1-2, with 9 bases that match TRBD1. With 6 bases clipped from V and 5 bases from J, the junction kept 7 bases outside the gene matches. CDR3 length: 14 amino acids. The germline CDR1 and CDR2 sequences are MNHNS and SASEGT.